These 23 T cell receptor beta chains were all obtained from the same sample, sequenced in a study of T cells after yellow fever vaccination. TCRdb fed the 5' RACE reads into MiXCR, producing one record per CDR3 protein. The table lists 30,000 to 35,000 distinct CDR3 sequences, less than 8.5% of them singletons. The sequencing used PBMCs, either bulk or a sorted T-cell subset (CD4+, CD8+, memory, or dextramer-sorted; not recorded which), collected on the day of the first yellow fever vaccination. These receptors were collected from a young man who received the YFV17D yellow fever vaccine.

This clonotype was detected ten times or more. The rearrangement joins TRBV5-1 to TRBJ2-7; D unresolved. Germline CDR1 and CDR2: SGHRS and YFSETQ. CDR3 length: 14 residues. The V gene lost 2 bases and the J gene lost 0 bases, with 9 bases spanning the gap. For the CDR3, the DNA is TGCGCCAGCAGCTTTGCCAGGCCCTCCTACGAGCAGTACGTC. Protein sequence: CASSFARPSYEQYV.

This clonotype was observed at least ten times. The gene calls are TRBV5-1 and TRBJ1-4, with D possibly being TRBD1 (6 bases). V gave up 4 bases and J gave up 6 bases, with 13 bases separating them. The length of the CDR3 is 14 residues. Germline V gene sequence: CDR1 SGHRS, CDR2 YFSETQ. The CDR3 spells CASSPTGFHEKLFF. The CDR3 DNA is TGCGCCAGCAGCCCGACAGGATTTCATGAAAAACTGTTTTTT. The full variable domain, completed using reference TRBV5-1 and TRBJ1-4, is KAGVTQTPRYLIKTRGQQVTLSCSPISGHRSVSWYQQTPGQGLQFLFEYFSETQRNKGNFPGRFSGRQFSNSRSEMNVSTLELGDSALYLCASSPTGFHEKLFFGSGTQLSVL.

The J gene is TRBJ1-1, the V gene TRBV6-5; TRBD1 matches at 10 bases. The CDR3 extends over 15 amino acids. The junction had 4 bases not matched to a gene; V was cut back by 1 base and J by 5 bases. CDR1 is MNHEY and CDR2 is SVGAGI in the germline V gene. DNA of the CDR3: TGTGCCAGCAGTTACTGGAAGGGACAGGGGACTGAAGCTTTCTTT. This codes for CASSYWKGQGTEAFF.

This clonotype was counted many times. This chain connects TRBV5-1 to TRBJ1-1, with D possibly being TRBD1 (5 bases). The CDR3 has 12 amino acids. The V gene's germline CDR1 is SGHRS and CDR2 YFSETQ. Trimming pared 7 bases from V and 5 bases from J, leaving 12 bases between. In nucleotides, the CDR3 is TGCGCCAGCCGTGAAGACAGAACTGAAGCTTTCTTT. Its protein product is CASREDRTEAFF.

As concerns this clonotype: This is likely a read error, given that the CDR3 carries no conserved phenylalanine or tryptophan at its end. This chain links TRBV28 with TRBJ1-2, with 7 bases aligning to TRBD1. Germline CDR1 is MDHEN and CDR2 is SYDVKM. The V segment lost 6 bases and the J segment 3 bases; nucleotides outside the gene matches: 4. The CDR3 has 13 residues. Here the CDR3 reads CASSSGQDYGYTL. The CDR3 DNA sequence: TGTGCCAGCAGCTCCGGACAGGACTATGGCTACACCTTA.

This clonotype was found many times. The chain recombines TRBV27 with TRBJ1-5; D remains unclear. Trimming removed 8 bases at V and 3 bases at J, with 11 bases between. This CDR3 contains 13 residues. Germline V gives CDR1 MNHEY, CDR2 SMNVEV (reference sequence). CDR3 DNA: TGTGCCAGCCGCCCGGGCGACAATCAGCCCCAGCATTTT. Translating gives CASRPGDNQPQHF.

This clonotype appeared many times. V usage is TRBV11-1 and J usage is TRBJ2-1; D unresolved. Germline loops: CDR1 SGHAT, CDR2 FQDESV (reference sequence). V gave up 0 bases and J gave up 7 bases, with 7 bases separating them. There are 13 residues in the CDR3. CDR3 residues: CASSLAAVNEQFF. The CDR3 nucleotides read TGTGCCAGCAGCTTAGCGGCGGTAAATGAGCAGTTCTTC. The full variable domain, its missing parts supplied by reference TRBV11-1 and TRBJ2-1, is EAEVAQSPRYKITEKSQAVAFWCDPISGHATLYWYRQILGQGPELLVQFQDESVVDDSQLPKDRFSAERLKGVDSTLKIQPAELGDSAMYLCASSLAAVNEQFFGPGTRLTVL.

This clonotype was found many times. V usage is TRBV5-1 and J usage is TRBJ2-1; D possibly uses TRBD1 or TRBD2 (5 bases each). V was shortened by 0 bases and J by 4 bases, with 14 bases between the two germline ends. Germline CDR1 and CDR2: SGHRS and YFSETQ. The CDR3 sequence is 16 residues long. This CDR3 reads CASSLAASWGYNEQFF. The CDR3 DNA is TGCGCCAGCAGCTTGGCGGCCTCCTGGGGGTACAATGAGCAGTTCTTC.

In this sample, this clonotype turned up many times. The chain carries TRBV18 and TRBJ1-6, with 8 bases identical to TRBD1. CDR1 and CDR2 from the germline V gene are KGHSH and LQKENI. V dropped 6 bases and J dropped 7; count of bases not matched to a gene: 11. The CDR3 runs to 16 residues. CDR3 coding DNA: TGTGCCAGCTCCCAGCGGATGACAGGGGACAATTCACCCCTCCACTTT. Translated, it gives CASSQRMTGDNSPLHF. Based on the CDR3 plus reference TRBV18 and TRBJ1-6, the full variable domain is NAGVMQNPRHLVRRRGQEARLRCSPMKGHSHVYWYRQLPEEGLKFMVYLQKENIIDESGMPKERFSAEFPKEGPSILRIQQVVRGDSAAYFCASSQRMTGDNSPLHFGNGTRLTVT.

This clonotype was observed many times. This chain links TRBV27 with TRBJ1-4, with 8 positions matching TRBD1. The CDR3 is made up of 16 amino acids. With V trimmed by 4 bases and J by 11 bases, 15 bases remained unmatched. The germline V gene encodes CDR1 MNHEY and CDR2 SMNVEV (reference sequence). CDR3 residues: CASSSTLLGTGQKLFF. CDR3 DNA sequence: TGTGCCAGCAGTTCCACCCTTCTGGGGACAGGTCAGAAACTGTTTTTT. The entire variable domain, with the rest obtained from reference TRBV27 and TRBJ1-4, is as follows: EAQVTQNPRYLITVTGKKLTVTCSQNMNHEYMSWYRQDPGLGLRQIYYSMNVEVTDKGDVPEGYKVSRKEKRNFPLILESPSPNQTSLYFCASSSTLLGTGQKLFFGSGTQLSVL.

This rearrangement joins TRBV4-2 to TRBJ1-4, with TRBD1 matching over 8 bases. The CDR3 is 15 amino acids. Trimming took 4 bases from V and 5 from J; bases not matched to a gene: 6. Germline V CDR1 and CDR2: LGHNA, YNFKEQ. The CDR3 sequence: CASSLQQGENEKLFF. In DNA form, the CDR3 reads TGTGCCAGCAGCCTACAACAGGGGGAGAATGAAAAACTGTTTTTT.

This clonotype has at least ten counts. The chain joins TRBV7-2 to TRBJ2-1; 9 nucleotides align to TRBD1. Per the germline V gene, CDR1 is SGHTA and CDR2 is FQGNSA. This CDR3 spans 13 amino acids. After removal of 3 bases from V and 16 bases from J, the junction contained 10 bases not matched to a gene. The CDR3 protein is CASSLNGRDREFF. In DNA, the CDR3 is TGTGCCAGCAGCTTGAATGGCCGGGACAGGGAATTCTTC.

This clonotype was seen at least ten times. The CDR3 spells CASRDAGGRTEAFF. CDR3 bases: TGTGCCAGCAGGGACGCGGGAGGTAGGACTGAAGCTTTCTTT. The chain links TRBV12-3 or TRBV12-4 to TRBJ1-1; D remains unclear. The CDR3 is 14 residues long. Trimming left V 6 bases short and J 5 bases short, with 16 bases between.

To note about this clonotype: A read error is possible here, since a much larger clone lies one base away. The CDR3 coding sequence is TGTGACAGCAGCCTATCCGGGACATCAAATCAGCCCCAGCATTTT. Translating gives CDSSLSGTSNQPQHF. The chain carries TRBV7-6 and TRBJ1-5, with D maybe TRBD1 (6 bases). The CDR3 has 15 residues. The germline gives CDR1 SGHVS, CDR2 FNYEAQ.

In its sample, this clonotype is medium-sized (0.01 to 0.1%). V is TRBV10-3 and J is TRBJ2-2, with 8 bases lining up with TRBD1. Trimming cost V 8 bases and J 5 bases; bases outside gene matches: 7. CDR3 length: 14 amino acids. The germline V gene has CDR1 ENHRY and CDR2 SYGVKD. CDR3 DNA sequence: TGTGCCATCCAGGACAGGGATGTGACCGGGGAGCTGTTTTTT. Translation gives CAIQDRDVTGELFF.

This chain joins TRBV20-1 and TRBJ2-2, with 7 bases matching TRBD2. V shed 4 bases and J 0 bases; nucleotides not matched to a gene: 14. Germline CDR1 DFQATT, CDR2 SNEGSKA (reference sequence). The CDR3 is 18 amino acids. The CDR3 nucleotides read TGCAGTGCTATACCTTCTCCGGGGGGACTCCCGAACACCGGGGAGCTGTTTTTT. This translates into CSAIPSPGGLPNTGELFF.

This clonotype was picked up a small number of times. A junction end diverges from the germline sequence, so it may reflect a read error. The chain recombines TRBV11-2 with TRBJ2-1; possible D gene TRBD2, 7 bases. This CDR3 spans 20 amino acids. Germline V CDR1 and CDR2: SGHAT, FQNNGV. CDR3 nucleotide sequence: TGTGCCAGCAGCCCAAACCTCCCTGGGGGGGGGACAACCGGGTACAGTGAGCAGTTCTTC. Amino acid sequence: CASSPNLPGGGTTGYSEQFF. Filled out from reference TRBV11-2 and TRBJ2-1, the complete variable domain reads EAGVAQSPRYKIIEKRQSVAFWCNPISGHATLYWYQQILGQGPKLLIQFQNNGVVDDSQLPKDRFSAERLKGVDSTLKIQPAKLEDSAVYLCASSPNLPGGGTTGYSEQFFGPGTRLTVL.

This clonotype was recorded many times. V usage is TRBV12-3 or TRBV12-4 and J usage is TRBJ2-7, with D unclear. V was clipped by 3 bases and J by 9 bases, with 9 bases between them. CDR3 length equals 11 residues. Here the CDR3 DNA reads TGTGCCAGCAGTTTGGGTGCGAGGCAGTACGTC. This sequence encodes CASSLGARQYV.

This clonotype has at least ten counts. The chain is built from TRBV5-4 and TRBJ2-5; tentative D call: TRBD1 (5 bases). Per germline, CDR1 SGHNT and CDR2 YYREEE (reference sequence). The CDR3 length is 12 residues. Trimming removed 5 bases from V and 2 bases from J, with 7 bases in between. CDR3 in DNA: TGTGCCAGCAGGGCAGGGCAAGAGACCCAGTACTTC. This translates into CASRAGQETQYF.

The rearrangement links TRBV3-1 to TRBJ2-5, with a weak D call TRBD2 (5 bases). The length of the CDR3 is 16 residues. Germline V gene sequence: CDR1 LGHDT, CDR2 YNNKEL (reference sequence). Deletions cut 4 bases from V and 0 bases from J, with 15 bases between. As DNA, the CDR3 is TGTGCCAGCAGCCTGAGGACGGACTCGTACCAAGAGACCCAGTACTTC. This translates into CASSLRTDSYQETQYF.

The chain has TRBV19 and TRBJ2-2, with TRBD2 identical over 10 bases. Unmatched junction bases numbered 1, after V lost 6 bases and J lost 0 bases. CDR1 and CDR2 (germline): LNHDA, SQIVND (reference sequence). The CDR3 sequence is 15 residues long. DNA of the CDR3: TGTGCCAGTAGGCTAGCGGGGGCGAACACCGGGGAGCTGTTTTTT. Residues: CASRLAGANTGELFF.

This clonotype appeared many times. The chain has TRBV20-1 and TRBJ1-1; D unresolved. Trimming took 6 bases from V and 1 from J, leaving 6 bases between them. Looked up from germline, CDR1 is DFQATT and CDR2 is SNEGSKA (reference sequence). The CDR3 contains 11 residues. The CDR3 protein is CSAARNTEAFF. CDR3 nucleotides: TGCAGTGCCGCACGGAACACTGAAGCTTTCTTT.

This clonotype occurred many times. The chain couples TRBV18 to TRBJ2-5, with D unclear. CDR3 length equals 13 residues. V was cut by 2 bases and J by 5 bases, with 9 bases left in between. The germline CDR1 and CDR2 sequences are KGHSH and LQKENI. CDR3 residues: CASSPEWTETQYF. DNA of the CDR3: TGTGCCAGCTCACCAGAGTGGACGGAGACCCAGTACTTC.